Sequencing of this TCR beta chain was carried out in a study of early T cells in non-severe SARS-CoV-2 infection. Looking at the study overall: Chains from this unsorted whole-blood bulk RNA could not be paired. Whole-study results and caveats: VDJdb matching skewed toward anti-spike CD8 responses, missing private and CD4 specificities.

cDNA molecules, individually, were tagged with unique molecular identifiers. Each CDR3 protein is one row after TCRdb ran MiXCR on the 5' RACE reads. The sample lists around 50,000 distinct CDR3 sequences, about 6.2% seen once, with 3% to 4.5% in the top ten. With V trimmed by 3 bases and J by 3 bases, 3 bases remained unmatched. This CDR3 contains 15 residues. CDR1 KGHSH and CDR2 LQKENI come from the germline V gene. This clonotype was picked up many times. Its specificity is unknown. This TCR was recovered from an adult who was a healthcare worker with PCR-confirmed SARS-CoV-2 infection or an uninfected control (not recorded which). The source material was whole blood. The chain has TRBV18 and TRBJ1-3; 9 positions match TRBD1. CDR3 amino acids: CASSPGQGIGNTIYF. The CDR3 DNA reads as TGTGCCAGCTCACCGGGACAGGGTATTGGAAACACCATATATTTT.